These T cell receptor beta chains were read from a single sample in a study of blood T cell repertoires in COVID-19. Libraries were prepared by immunoSEQ multiplex PCR; TCRdb keeps only in-frame clonotypes and omits some of them. The sample lists 75,000 to 95,000 clones, more than 90% occurring once. Sequencing was done on a sample of peripheral blood. Every receptor here comes from a man aged 60 to 75 with acute or convalescent COVID-19. CDR3s include the opening cysteine and the closing phenylalanine or tryptophan. The D gene is left open where the match is weak. Only some rows state a clone size, as once, few, many or a class for expanded clones.

v_call: TRBV29-1; d_call: TRBD1; j_call: TRBJ1-2; clone_size: -; cdr3_aa: CSAGDRVNYGYTF; cdr3_nt: TGCAGCGCCGGGGACAGGGTGAACTATGGCTACACCTTC
v_call: TRBV19; d_call: -; j_call: TRBJ2-7; clone_size: -; cdr3_aa: CASSTLEGQVGHEQYF; cdr3_nt: TGTGCCAGTAGTACCCTCGAGGGACAAGTGGGACACGAGCAGTACTTC
v_call: TRBV27; d_call: TRBD2; j_call: TRBJ2-1; clone_size: -; cdr3_aa: CASSQGVTSGRINEQFF; cdr3_nt: TGTGCCAGCAGTCAGGGCGTGACTAGCGGGAGGATAAATGAGCAGTTCTTC
v_call: TRBV7-6; d_call: TRBD2; j_call: TRBJ2-5; clone_size: -; cdr3_aa: CASSAPGGGQETQYF; cdr3_nt: TGTGCCAGCAGCGCCCCGGGGGGGGGACAAGAGACCCAGTACTTC
v_call: TRBV7-2; d_call: -; j_call: TRBJ2-7; clone_size: few; cdr3_aa: CASSRSPFGGAYEQYF; cdr3_nt: TGTGCCAGCAGCAGGAGCCCTTTTGGCGGCGCCTACGAGCAGTACTTC
v_call: TRBV28; d_call: TRBD2; j_call: TRBJ2-4; clone_size: few; cdr3_aa: CASRTGTSKNIQYF; cdr3_nt: TGTGCCAGCAGGACCGGGACTAGTAAAAACATTCAGTACTTC
v_call: TRBV7-3; d_call: TRBD2; j_call: TRBJ2-7; clone_size: -; cdr3_aa: CASSRELAGTSGSSSYEQYF; cdr3_nt: TGTGCCAGCAGCCGTGAATTGGCCGGGACTAGCGGGAGTTCCTCCTACGAGCAGTACTTC
v_call: TRBV27; d_call: -; j_call: TRBJ2-1; clone_size: -; cdr3_aa: CASKWRGAYNEQFF; cdr3_nt: TGTGCCAGCAAGTGGCGGGGAGCCTACAATGAGCAGTTCTTC
v_call: TRBV28; d_call: -; j_call: TRBJ1-2; clone_size: -; cdr3_aa: CASISTLGRGGPKDYGYTF; cdr3_nt: TGTGCCAGCATTTCTACTCTTGGTCGGGGGGGCCCTAAGGACTATGGCTACACCTTC
v_call: TRBV13; d_call: -; j_call: TRBJ2-7; clone_size: few; cdr3_aa: CASSQGGSYEQYF; cdr3_nt: TGTGCCAGCAGCCAGGGGGGATCCTACGAGCAGTACTTC
v_call: TRBV6-5; d_call: -; j_call: TRBJ1-1; clone_size: -; cdr3_aa: CATMYRGKNTEAFF; cdr3_nt: TGTGCCACCATGTATAGGGGCAAGAACACTGAAGCTTTCTTT
v_call: TRBV28; d_call: TRBD1; j_call: TRBJ2-7; clone_size: -; cdr3_aa: CASSLSTGGRYEQYF; cdr3_nt: TGTGCCAGCAGTTTATCGACAGGGGGGAGGTACGAGCAGTACTTC
v_call: TRBV20-1; d_call: TRBD2; j_call: TRBJ2-2; clone_size: -; cdr3_aa: CSASTGTSYTGELFF; cdr3_nt: TGCAGTGCTAGTACCGGGACTAGCTACACCGGGGAGCTGTTTTTT
v_call: TRBV6-1; d_call: -; j_call: TRBJ2-7; clone_size: -; cdr3_aa: CASSENSAYEQYF; cdr3_nt: TGTGCCAGCAGTGAAAATAGCGCCTACGAGCAGTACTTC
v_call: TRBV10-3; d_call: TRBD1; j_call: TRBJ1-3; clone_size: -; cdr3_aa: CAMRQGAGNTIYF; cdr3_nt: TGTGCCATGCGACAGGGGGCTGGAAACACCATATATTTT
v_call: TRBV11-1; d_call: TRBD1; j_call: TRBJ2-3; clone_size: -; cdr3_aa: CASSRWTGLSPDTQYF; cdr3_nt: TGTGCCAGCAGCCGTTGGACAGGGTTGAGCCCAGATACGCAGTATTTT
v_call: TRBV18; d_call: -; j_call: TRBJ1-4; clone_size: -; cdr3_aa: CASSPPQGKLFF; cdr3_nt: TGTGCCAGCTCACCACCCCAGGGAAAACTGTTTTTT
v_call: TRBV3-1/TRBV3-2; d_call: -; j_call: TRBJ2-3; clone_size: few; cdr3_aa: CASSQGQFTDTQYF; cdr3_nt: TGTGCCAGCAGCCAAGGACAGTTCACAGATACGCAGTATTTT
v_call: TRBV9; d_call: -; j_call: TRBJ1-1; clone_size: -; cdr3_aa: CASSPSGGYTEAFF; cdr3_nt: TGTGCCAGCAGCCCCAGCGGGGGTTACACTGAAGCTTTCTTT
v_call: TRBV28; d_call: -; j_call: TRBJ2-5; clone_size: -; cdr3_aa: CASSLGLQETQYF; cdr3_nt: TGTGCCAGCAGTTTGGGACTCCAAGAGACCCAGTACTTC
v_call: TRBV5-1; d_call: TRBD1; j_call: TRBJ2-3; clone_size: -; cdr3_aa: CASSLGTGAGTDTQYF; cdr3_nt: TGCGCCAGCAGCTTGGGGACAGGGGCCGGCACAGATACGCAGTATTTT
v_call: TRBV29-1; d_call: TRBD1; j_call: TRBJ2-7; clone_size: -; cdr3_aa: CSVEGAGQGGEQYF; cdr3_nt: TGCAGCGTTGAGGGGGCGGGACAGGGGGGCGAGCAGTACTTC
v_call: TRBV7-2; d_call: TRBD2; j_call: TRBJ2-2; clone_size: -; cdr3_aa: CASGRDVANTGELFF; cdr3_nt: TGTGCCAGCGGGAGGGACGTGGCGAACACCGGGGAGCTGTTTTTT
v_call: TRBV28; d_call: -; j_call: TRBJ2-3; clone_size: -; cdr3_aa: CASSSVLASSTDTQYF; cdr3_nt: TGTGCCAGCAGTTCCGTCCTAGCGTCTAGCACAGATACGCAGTATTTT
v_call: TRBV6-5; d_call: -; j_call: TRBJ1-2; clone_size: -; cdr3_aa: CASTDRSWGYTF; cdr3_nt: TGTGCCAGCACCGACAGGAGTTGGGGCTACACCTTC
v_call: TRBV25-1; d_call: -; j_call: TRBJ2-7; clone_size: -; cdr3_aa: CASSGRRGQPGASYEQYF; cdr3_nt: TGTGCCAGCAGTGGCCGTAGGGGGCAACCGGGGGCCTCCTACGAGCAGTACTTC
v_call: TRBV5-5; d_call: TRBD2; j_call: TRBJ2-7; clone_size: once; cdr3_aa: CASSLFGASGEQYF; cdr3_nt: TGTGCCAGCAGCTTGTTCGGGGCTAGCGGAGAGCAGTACTTC
v_call: TRBV4-3; d_call: TRBD2; j_call: TRBJ2-3; clone_size: -; cdr3_aa: CASSQGTSGRARSTDTQYF; cdr3_nt: TGCGCCAGCAGCCAGGGGACTAGCGGGAGGGCCAGGTCCACAGATACGCAGTATTTT